Below, 9 T cell receptor beta chains from the same sample are listed, as sequenced in a study of blood T cell repertoires in COVID-19. Assay used: immunoSEQ multiplex PCR; TCRdb lists only in-frame clones, some missing. The sample gives 150,000 to 200,000 clones, around 82% of which show up once; approximately 9.4% is in the top ten. The sample was peripheral blood. The receptors here all came from a woman older than 75 with acute or convalescent COVID-19.

The rearrangement uses TRBV30 and TRBJ2-7; D possibly corresponds to TRBD2 (6 bases). V shed 0 bases and J shed 0 bases, with 12 bases lying between them. The CDR3 has 15 residues. Germline loops: CDR1 GTSNPN, CDR2 SVGIG (reference sequence). This chain's CDR3 is CAWSVSGPTSYEQYF. The CDR3 DNA sequence: TGTGCCTGGAGTGTAAGCGGGCCTACCTCCTACGAGCAGTACTTC.

The chain uses TRBV5-5 and TRBJ2-3; perhaps TRBD2 as D (6 bases). The V and J ends lost 3 bases and 4 bases respectively, with 15 bases between them. The CDR3 totals 15 residues. Germline values: CDR1 SGHKS, CDR2 YYEKEE (reference sequence). The CDR3 region is CASSSGGFFADTQYF. The CDR3 DNA follows: TGTGCCAGCAGCTCAGGAGGGTTTTTCGCAGATACGCAGTATTTT.

This chain uses TRBV28 with TRBJ2-7, with D possibly being TRBD1 (7 bases). The V end was cut by 4 bases, the J end by 4 bases, with 20 bases between. The germline V gene has CDR1 MDHEN and CDR2 SYDVKM. The CDR3 loop spans 16 amino acids. CDR3 DNA sequence: TGTGCCAGCAGTTGGAGGGGGCGGCCCCCTTTTTACGAGCAGTACTTC. Its translation is CASSWRGRPPFYEQYF.

Only a few counts were recorded for this clone. The V gene is TRBV5-6, the J gene TRBJ1-6; 7 bases fit TRBD1. The V gene end was trimmed by 4 bases and the J gene end by 12 bases; junction bases not matched to a gene: 10. Germline V gives CDR1 SGHDT, CDR2 YYEEEE. The CDR3 length is 14 residues. The CDR3 bases are TGTGCCAGCAGCGTCAGGGGGGTTGGAGTACCCCTCCACTTT. It translates to CASSVRGVGVPLHF.

This clone was recorded once. V and J are TRBV5-6 and TRBJ1-2; 8 nucleotides match TRBD1. The germline gives CDR1 SGHDT, CDR2 YYEEEE. The CDR3 loop spans 15 amino acids. V shed 1 base, J shed 4 bases, and the junction held 6 bases outside the gene matches. The CDR3 loop reads CASSLSGGGSYGYTF. The CDR3 DNA reads as TGTGCCAGCAGCTTGTCAGGGGGCGGGAGCTATGGCTACACCTTC.

The J gene is TRBJ1-1, the V gene TRBV19; TRBD1 might be the D (6 bases). Looked up from germline, CDR1 is LNHDA and CDR2 is SQIVND (reference sequence). The CDR3 is 14 amino acids. V was shortened by 3 bases and J by 1 base, with 9 bases between the two germline ends. Here the CDR3 DNA reads TGTGCCAGTAGTATCGGACAGCCGAACACTGAAGCTTTCTTT. Translating it yields CASSIGQPNTEAFF.

The rearrangement links TRBV29-1 to TRBJ2-3, with TRBD2 matching over 7 bases. CDR1 and CDR2 (germline): SQVTM, ANQGSEA. J gave up 0 bases and V 6 bases, and 6 bases lay outside the gene matches. The CDR3 extends over 14 amino acids. The CDR3 here is CSVALATSTDTQYF. The CDR3 DNA reads as TGCAGCGTGGCACTAGCGACTAGCACAGATACGCAGTATTTT.

The CDR3, as DNA: TGTGCCACCAGTGACAGGGCCAAGATTAACGAGCAGTACTTC. It specifies CATSDRAKINEQYF. This chain uses TRBV24-1 with TRBJ2-7; a possible D gene is TRBD1 (5 bases). Germline V gene sequence: CDR1 KGHDR, CDR2 SFDVKD. V was clipped by 4 bases and J by 5 bases, with 14 bases between them. The CDR3 has 14 residues.

The J gene is TRBJ1-1, the V gene TRBV10-3, with TRBD1 matching over 8 bases. The CDR3 contains 14 residues. V lost 5 bases, J lost 5 bases, and 7 bases stayed unmatched. CDR1 is ENHRY, CDR2 SYGVKD, per germline. This CDR3 is CAISSGQGRTEAFF. The CDR3 DNA reads TGTGCCATCAGTTCAGGACAGGGACGAACTGAAGCTTTCTTT.